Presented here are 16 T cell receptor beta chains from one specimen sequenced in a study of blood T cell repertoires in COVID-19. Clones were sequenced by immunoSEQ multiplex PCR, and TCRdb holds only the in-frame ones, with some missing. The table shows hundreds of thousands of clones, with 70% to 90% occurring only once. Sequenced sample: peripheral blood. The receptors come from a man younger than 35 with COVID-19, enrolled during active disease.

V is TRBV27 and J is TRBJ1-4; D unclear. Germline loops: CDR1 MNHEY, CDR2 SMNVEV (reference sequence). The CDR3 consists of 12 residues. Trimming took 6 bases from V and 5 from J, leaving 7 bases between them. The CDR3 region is CASSSLNEKLFF. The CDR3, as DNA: TGTGCCAGCAGCTCCCTAAATGAAAAACTGTTTTTT.

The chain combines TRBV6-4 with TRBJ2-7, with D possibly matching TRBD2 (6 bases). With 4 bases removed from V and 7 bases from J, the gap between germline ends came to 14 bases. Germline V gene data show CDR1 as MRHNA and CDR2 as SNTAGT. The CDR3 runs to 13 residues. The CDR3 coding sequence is TGTGCCAGCAGTGCGGTAATTGGGGGGGAGCAGTACTTC. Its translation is CASSAVIGGEQYF.

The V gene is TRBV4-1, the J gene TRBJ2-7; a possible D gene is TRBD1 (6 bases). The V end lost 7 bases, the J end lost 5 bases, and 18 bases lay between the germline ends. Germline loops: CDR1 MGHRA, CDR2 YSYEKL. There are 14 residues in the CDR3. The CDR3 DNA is TGCGCCAGCAAGGTGGAACAGGGTGTGGACGAGCAGTACTTC. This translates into CASKVEQGVDEQYF.

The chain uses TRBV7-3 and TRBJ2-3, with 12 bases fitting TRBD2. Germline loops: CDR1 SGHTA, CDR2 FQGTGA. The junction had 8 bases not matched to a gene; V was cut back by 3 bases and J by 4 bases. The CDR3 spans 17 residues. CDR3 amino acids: CASSFLTTSGSSDTQYF. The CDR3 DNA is TGTGCCAGCAGCTTCTTGACGACTAGCGGGAGTTCAGATACGCAGTATTTT. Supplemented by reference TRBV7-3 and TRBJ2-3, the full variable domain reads GAGVSQTPSNKVTEKGKYVELRCDPISGHTALYWYRQSLGQGPEFLIYFQGTGAADDSGLPNDRFFAVRPEGSVSTLKIQRTERGDSAVYLCASSFLTTSGSSDTQYFGPGTRLTVL.

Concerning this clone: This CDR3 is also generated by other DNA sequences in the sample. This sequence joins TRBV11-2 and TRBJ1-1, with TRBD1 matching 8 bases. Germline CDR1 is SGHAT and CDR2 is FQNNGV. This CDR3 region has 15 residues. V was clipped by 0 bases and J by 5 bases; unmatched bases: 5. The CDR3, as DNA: TGTGCCAGCAGCTTAGATCAGGGGGCAGGGACTGAAGCTTTCTTT. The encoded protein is CASSLDQGAGTEAFF.

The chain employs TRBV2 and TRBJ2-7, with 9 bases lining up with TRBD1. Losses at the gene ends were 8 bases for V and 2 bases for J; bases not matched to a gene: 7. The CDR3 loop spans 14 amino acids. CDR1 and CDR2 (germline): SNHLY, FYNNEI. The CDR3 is CASGGQGLPYEQYF. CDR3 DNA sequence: TGTGCCAGCGGGGGACAGGGTCTACCCTACGAGCAGTACTTC.

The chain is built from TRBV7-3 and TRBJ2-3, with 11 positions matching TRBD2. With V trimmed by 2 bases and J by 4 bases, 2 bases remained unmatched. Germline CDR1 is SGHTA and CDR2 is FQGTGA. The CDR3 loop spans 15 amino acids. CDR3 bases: TGTGCCAGCAGCTTAGGGACTAGCGGTTCAGATACGCAGTATTTT. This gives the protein CASSLGTSGSDTQYF.

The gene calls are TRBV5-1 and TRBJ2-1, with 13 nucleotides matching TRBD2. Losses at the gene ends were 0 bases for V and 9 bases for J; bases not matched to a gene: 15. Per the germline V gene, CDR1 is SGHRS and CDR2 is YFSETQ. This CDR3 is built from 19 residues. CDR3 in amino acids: CASSLAYFAGTSGVGEQFF. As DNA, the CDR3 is TGCGCCAGCAGCTTGGCTTATTTCGCCGGGACTAGCGGGGTTGGTGAGCAGTTCTTC.

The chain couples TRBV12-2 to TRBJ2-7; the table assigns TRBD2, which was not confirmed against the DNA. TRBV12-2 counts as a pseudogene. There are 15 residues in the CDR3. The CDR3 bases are TGTGCAAGTCGCTCCGGACTAGCGGCCCGCTACGAGCAGTACTTC. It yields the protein CASRSGLAARYEQYF.

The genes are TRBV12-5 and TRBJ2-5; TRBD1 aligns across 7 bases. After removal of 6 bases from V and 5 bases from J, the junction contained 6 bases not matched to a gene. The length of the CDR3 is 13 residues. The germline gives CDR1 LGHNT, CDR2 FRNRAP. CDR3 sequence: CASGKGAQETQYF. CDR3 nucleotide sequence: TGTGCTAGTGGGAAGGGGGCGCAGGAGACCCAGTACTTC.

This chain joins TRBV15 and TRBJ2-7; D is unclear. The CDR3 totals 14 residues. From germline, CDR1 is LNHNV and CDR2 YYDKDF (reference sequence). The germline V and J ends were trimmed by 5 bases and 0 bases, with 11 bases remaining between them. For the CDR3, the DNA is TGTGCCACCAGCTCCGACCACAGCTCCTACGAGCAGTACTTC. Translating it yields CATSSDHSSYEQYF.

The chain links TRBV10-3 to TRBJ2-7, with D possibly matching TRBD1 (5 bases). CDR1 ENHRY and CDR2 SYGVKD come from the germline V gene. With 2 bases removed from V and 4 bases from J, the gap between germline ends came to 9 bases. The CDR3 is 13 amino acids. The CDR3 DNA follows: TGTGCCATCAGTGAGCCTCAGGGATACGAGCAGTACTTC. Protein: CAISEPQGYEQYF.

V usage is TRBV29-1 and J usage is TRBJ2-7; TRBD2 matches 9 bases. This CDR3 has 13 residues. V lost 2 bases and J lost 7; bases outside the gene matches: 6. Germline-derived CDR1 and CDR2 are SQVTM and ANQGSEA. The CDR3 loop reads CSVEPWLAGEQYF. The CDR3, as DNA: TGCAGCGTTGAACCCTGGCTAGCGGGGGAGCAGTACTTC.

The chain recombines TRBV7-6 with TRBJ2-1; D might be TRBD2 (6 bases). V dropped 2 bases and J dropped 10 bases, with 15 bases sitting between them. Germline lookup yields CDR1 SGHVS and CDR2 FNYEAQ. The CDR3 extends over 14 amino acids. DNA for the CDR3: TGTGCCAGCAGCTTAATCGGGGGAGAGAGGGAGCAGTTCTTC. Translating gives CASSLIGGEREQFF.

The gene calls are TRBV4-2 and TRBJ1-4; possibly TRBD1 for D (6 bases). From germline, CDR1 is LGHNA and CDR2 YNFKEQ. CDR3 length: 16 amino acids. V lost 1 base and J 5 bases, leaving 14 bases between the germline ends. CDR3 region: CASSQGSTGYNEKLFF. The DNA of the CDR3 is TGTGCCAGCAGCCAAGGATCGACAGGTTACAATGAAAAACTGTTTTTT.

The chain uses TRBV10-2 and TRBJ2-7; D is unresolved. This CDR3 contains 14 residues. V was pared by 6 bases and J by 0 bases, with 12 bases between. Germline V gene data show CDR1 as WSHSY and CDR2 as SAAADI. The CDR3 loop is CASSGGLSSYEQYF. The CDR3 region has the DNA TGCGCCAGCAGCGGCGGCCTTAGCTCCTACGAGCAGTACTTC.